This T cell receptor (beta chain) originates from a study of T cells in Graves' hyperthyroidism and ophthalmopathy. Authors of the study amplified TCR beta CDR3 regions from RNA transcripts. When the TCR CDR3 underwent first-round RT-PCR, the HTBI primer set was used. Each CDR3 protein is one row after TCRdb ran MiXCR on the multiplex PCR reads. The repertoire has hundreds of thousands of distinct CDR3 sequences, 38% of them found once; the top ten carry 7% to 10%. The V end was cut by 9 bases, the J end by 6 bases, with 29 bases between. The CDR3 contains 17 residues. Germline CDR1 reads SGHTA; CDR2 reads FQGNSA.

This chain uses TRBV7-2 with TRBJ2-5; D may match TRBD1 or TRBD2 (5 bases each). The specimen was blood. The receptor comes from a man aged 18 to 35 with Graves' hyperthyroidism. Here the CDR3 DNA reads TGTGCCAGTAGCCTCCGTACGGGCCTTGGGGGTGGAAAGACCCAGTACTTC. This gives the protein CASSLRTGLGGGKTQYF. Together with reference TRBV7-2 and TRBJ2-5, the CDR3 gives the full variable domain: GAGVSQSPSNKVTEKGKDVELRCDPISGHTALYWYRQSLGQGLEFLIYFQGNSAPDKSGLPSDRFSAERTGGSVSTLTIQRTQQEDSAVYLCASSLRTGLGGGKTQYFGPGTRLLVL.